One and the same sample provided the 14 T cell receptor beta chains below, sequenced in a study of beta chain features in type 1 diabetes. Whole-study findings and limits: Shorter TCRB CDR3s, moderately but significantly so, were found in Type 1 diabetes patients in all four CD4+ subsets.

The authors reverse transcribed all of the isolated RNA, so sequencing captured expressed TCRB transcripts. Sequencing was performed with immunoSEQ multiplex PCR; in TCRdb, only in-frame clones are kept and a portion is missing. The table lists 300,000 or so clones, less than 15% of them singletons. No antigen has been assigned to these receptors. The sequenced sample consisted of naive CD4+ T cells from blood. All receptors come from a woman aged 18-35 years with type 1 diabetes.

This clone was recorded a few times. The chain is built from TRBV29-1 and TRBJ1-1; TRBD1 aligns across 12 bases. V trimming: 5 bases; J trimming: 7 bases; junction bases outside the gene matches: 17. Germline CDR1 reads SQVTM; CDR2 reads ANQGSEA. This CDR3 spans 17 amino acids. CDR3 nucleotide sequence: TGCAGCGTTAACTTTCCGGGACAGGGGGCGCTCAGTCGTGAAGCTTTCTTT. Amino acids: CSVNFPGQGALSREAFF.

The CDR3 spells CASSQVVGSPSGNTIYF. CDR3 nucleotides: TGCGCCAGCAGCCAAGTGGTGGGCAGTCCCTCTGGAAACACCATATATTTT. This chain connects TRBV4-3 to TRBJ1-3; D uncertain. V lost 1 base and J lost 0, with 13 bases in between. In germline, CDR1 is LGHNA, CDR2 YSLEER. CDR3 length: 17 residues.

This chain links TRBV5-4 with TRBJ2-3; 14 bases agree with TRBD2. In germline, CDR1 is SGHNT, CDR2 YYREEE (reference sequence). The CDR3 has 16 residues. J gave up 3 bases and V 6 bases, and 6 bases lay outside the gene matches. In nucleotides, the CDR3 is TGTGCCAGCACGTCCGGGACTAGCGGGAGAACAGATACGCAGTATTTT. This encodes CASTSGTSGRTDTQYF.

CDR3 nucleotides: TGTGCCTGGAGTGAGGGGTTGGGTGGCTACACCTTC. This translates into CAWSEGLGGYTF. This chain links TRBV30 with TRBJ1-2; possibly TRBD1 for D (5 bases). The CDR3 contains 12 residues. CDR1 is GTSNPN and CDR2 is SVGIG in the germline V gene (reference sequence). The V end lost 1 base, the J end lost 7 bases, and 10 bases lay between the germline ends.

This clone was counted only a few times. The V call is TRBV6-5, the J call TRBJ2-2; TRBD2 matches at 8 bases. The CDR3 totals 15 residues. Per the germline V gene, CDR1 is MNHEY and CDR2 is SVGAGI. After removal of 6 bases from V and 4 bases from J, the junction contained 7 bases not matched to a gene. CDR3 residues: CASSPAGVRTGELFF. For the CDR3, the DNA is TGTGCCAGCAGCCCAGCGGGAGTGCGCACCGGGGAGCTGTTTTTT.

The J gene is TRBJ1-2, the V gene TRBV6-5; D is perhaps TRBD1 (5 bases). Per germline, CDR1 MNHEY and CDR2 SVGAGI. Trimming left V 7 bases short and J 4 bases short, with 10 bases between. CDR3 length equals 12 residues. CDR3 region: CASMGGSYGYTF. DNA for the CDR3: TGTGCCAGCATGGGGGGGAGCTATGGCTACACCTTC.

This clone was seen a single time. V is TRBV7-2 and J is TRBJ1-1; D remains unclear. The CDR3 has 11 amino acids. The germline gives CDR1 SGHTA, CDR2 FQGNSA. V was trimmed by 4 bases and J by 4 bases, leaving 4 bases between them. This chain's CDR3 is CASSSFTEAFF. The CDR3 nucleotides are TGTGCCAGCAGCTCTTTCACTGAAGCTTTCTTT.

Only a few counts were recorded for this clone. The chain couples TRBV11-2 to TRBJ2-5; D ambiguous. Trimming took 4 bases from V and 1 from J, leaving 7 bases between them. The CDR3 has 13 amino acids. CDR1 is SGHAT, CDR2 FQNNGV, per germline. The CDR3 DNA reads TGTGCCAGCAGCTCCCGGGTCCAAGAGACCCAGTACTTC. It translates to CASSSRVQETQYF.

J is TRBJ2-7 and V is TRBV5-1; tentative D call: TRBD2 (5 bases). Deletions cut 4 bases from V and 2 bases from J, with 25 bases between. Germline CDR1 SGHRS, CDR2 YFSETQ. The CDR3 is 18 residues long. The CDR3 protein is CASSPTGERRVPAYEQYV. In DNA form, the CDR3 reads TGCGCCAGCAGCCCTACTGGGGAGCGGAGAGTCCCGGCCTACGAGCAGTACGTC.

This chain uses TRBV30 with TRBJ1-1; TRBD1 matches at 7 bases. Germline values: CDR1 GTSNPN, CDR2 SVGIG (reference sequence). V lost 3 bases to trimming and J lost 4 bases; unmatched junction nucleotides: 5. There are 13 residues in the CDR3. The CDR3 spells CAWRRGLSTEAFF. The CDR3 bases are TGTGCCTGGAGAAGGGGGCTGAGCACTGAAGCTTTCTTT. The variable domain in full, with the rest retrieved from reference TRBV30 and TRBJ1-1, is SQTIHQWPATLVQPVGSPLSLECTVEGTSNPNLYWYRQAAGRGLQLLFYSVGIGQISSEVPQNLSASRPQDRQFILSSKKLLLSDSGFYLCAWRRGLSTEAFFGQGTRLTVV.

The gene calls are TRBV28 and TRBJ2-1; TRBD2 aligns across 11 bases. This CDR3 region has 15 residues. The ends lost 6 bases at V and 5 bases at J; junction bases unmatched: 6. Looked up from germline, CDR1 is MDHEN and CDR2 is SYDVKM. In DNA form, the CDR3 reads TGTGCCAGCAGACGCGGGACTAGCGGAAACAATGAGCAGTTCTTC. Translation: CASRRGTSGNNEQFF.

Written as DNA, the CDR3 is TGCGCCAGCAGCCAAGGGGGACTAGCGGGACTAGGCACAGATACGCAGTATTTT. Translated: CASSQGGLAGLGTDTQYF. This rearrangement joins TRBV4-1 to TRBJ2-3, with TRBD2 matching over 13 bases. With 1 base clipped from V and 1 base from J, the junction kept 5 bases outside the gene matches. CDR1 is MGHRA, CDR2 YSYEKL, per germline. There are 18 residues in the CDR3.

The V gene is TRBV7-2, the J gene TRBJ2-7; weak D call: TRBD2 (6 bases). Germline CDR1 and CDR2: SGHTA and FQGNSA. This CDR3 comprises 13 residues. V lost 5 bases and J 4 bases, leaving 12 bases between the germline ends. DNA of the CDR3: TGTGCCAGCAGCCCGCTGGGACTTTACGAGCAGTACGTC. The encoded protein is CASSPLGLYEQYV.

The chain links TRBV28 to TRBJ2-1; 7 bases align to TRBD1. The V gene end was trimmed by 6 bases and the J gene end by 8 bases; junction bases not matched to a gene: 4. The length of the CDR3 is 12 residues. Germline CDR1 is MDHEN and CDR2 is SYDVKM. CDR3 coding DNA: TGTGCCAGCAGACAAACAGGGGATGAGCAGTTCTTC. It encodes CASRQTGDEQFF.